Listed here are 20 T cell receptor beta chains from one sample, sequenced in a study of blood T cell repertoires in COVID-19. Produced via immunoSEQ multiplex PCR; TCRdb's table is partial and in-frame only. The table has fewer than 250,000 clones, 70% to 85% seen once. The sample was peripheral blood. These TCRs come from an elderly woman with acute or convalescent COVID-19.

The CDR3 here is CASSLVGGHSNQPQHF. In nucleotides, the CDR3 is TGTGCCAGCAGCTTAGTAGGGGGCCATAGCAATCAGCCCCAGCATTTT. The genes are TRBV7-2 and TRBJ1-5; 7 bases are a match to TRBD1. CDR3 length: 16 amino acids. Germline assignment: CDR1 SGHTA and CDR2 FQGNSA. Trimming took 1 base from V and 0 from J; bases not matched to a gene: 3.

CDR3 in DNA: TGTGCCAGCAGCCCCGGAGTGAACACTGAAGCTTTCTTT. The encoded protein is CASSPGVNTEAFF. The chain couples TRBV5-6 to TRBJ1-1; D gene uncertain. V was pared by 4 bases and J by 0 bases, with 7 bases between. Germline CDR1 SGHDT, CDR2 YYEEEE. The CDR3 runs to 13 residues.

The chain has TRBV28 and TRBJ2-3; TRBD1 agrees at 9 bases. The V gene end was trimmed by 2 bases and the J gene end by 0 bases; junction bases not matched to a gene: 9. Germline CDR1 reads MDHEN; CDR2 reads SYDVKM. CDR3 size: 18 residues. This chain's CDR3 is CASSLDPPGQGSTDTQYF. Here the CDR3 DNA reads TGTGCCAGCAGTTTAGACCCTCCGGGACAGGGAAGCACAGATACGCAGTATTTT.

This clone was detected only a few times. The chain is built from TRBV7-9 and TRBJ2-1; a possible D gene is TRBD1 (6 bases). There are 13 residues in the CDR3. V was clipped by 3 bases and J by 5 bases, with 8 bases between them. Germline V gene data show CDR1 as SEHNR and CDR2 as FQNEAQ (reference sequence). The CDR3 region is CASSLYRDNEQFF. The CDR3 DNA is TGTGCCAGCAGCTTGTACAGGGACAATGAGCAGTTCTTC.

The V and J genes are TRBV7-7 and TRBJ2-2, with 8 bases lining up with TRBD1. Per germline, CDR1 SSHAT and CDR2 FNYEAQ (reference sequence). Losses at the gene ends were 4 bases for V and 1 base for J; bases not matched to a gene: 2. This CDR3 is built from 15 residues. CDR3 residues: CASSSTGGNTGELFF. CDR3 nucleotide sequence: TGTGCCAGCAGCTCTACAGGGGGGAACACCGGGGAGCTGTTTTTT. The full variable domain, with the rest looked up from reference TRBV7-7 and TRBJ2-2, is GAGVSQSPRYKVTKRGQDVTLRCDPISSHATLYWYQQALGQGPEFLTYFNYEAQPDKSGLPSDRFSAERPEGSISTLTIQRTEQRDSAMYRCASSSTGGNTGELFFGEGSRLTVL.

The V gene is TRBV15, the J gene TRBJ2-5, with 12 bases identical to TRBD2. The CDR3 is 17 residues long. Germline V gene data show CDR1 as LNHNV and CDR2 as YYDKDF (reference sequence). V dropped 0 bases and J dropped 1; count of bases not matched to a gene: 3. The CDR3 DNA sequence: TGTGCCACCAGCAGAGATTGGACTAGCGGGGCCCAAGAGACCCAGTACTTC. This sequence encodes CATSRDWTSGAQETQYF.

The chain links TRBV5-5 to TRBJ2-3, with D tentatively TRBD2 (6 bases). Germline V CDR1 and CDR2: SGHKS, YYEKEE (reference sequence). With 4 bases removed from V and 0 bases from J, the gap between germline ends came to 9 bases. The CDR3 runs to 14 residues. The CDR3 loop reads CASSRGTSTDTQYF. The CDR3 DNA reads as TGTGCCAGCAGCCGCGGGACTAGCACAGATACGCAGTATTTT.

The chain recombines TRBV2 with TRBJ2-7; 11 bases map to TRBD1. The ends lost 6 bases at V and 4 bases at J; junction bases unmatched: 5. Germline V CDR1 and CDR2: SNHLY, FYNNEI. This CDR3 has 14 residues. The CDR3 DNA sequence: TGTGCCAGCAGCGGACAGGGGGCTTCGTACGAGCAGTACTTC. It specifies CASSGQGASYEQYF.

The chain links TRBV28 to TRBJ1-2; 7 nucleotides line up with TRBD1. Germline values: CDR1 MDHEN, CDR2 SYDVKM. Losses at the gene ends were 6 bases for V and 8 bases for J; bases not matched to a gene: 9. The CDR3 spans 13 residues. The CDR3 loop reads CASRTQGREGYTF. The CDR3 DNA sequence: TGTGCCAGCAGAACACAGGGGAGAGAGGGCTACACCTTC.

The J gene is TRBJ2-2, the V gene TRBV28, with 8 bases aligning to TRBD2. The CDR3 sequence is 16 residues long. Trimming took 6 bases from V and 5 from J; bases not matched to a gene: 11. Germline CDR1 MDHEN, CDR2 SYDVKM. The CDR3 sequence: CASSFAGTRETGELFF. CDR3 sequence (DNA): TGTGCCAGCAGCTTCGCCGGGACTAGAGAGACCGGGGAGCTGTTTTTT.

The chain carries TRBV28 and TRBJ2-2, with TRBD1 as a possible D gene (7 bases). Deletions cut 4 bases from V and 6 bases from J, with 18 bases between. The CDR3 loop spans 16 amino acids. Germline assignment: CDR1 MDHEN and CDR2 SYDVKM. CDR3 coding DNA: TGTGCCAGCAGTTCCGAGTGGAGGGGGCGCGCCGGGGAGCTGTTTTTT. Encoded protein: CASSSEWRGRAGELFF.

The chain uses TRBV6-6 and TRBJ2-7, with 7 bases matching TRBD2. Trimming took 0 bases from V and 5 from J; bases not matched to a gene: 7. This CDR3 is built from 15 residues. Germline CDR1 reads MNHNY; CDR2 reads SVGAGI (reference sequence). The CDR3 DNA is TGTGCCAGCAGTTACTCGGGCGGGAGAAGGGACGAGCAGTACTTC. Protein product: CASSYSGGRRDEQYF.

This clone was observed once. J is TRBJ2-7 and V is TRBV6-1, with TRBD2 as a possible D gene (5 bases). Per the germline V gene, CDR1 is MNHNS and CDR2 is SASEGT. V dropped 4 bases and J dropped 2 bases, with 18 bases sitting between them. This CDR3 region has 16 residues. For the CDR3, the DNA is TGTGCCAGCAGTGCCGAACCCTCACGGACTCCCTACGAGCAGTACTTC. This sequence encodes CASSAEPSRTPYEQYF.

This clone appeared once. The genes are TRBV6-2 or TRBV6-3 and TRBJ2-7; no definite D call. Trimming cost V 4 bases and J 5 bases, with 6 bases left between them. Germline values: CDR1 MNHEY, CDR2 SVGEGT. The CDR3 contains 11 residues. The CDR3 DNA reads TGTGCCAGCAGTTTACACAACGAGCAGTACTTC. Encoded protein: CASSLHNEQYF.

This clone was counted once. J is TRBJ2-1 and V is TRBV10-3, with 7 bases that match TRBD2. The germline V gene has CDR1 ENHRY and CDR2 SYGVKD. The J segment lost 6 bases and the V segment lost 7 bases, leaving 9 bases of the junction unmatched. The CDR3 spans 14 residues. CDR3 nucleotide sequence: TGTGCCATCATGAGCGGGACGGGAGTCAATGAGCAGTTCTTC. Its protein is CAIMSGTGVNEQFF.

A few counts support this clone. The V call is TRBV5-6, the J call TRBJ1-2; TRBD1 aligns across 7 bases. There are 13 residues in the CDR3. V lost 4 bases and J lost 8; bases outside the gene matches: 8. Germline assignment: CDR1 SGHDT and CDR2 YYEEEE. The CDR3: CASSRDREPGYTF. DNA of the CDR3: TGTGCCAGCAGCCGGGACAGAGAACCCGGCTACACCTTC. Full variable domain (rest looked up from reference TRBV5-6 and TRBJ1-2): DAGVTQSPTHLIKTRGQQVTLRCSPKSGHDTVSWYQQALGQGPQFIFQYYEEEERQRGNFPDRFSGHQFPNYSSELNVNALLLGDSALYLCASSRDREPGYTFGSGTRLTVV.

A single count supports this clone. CDR3 nucleotide sequence: TGTGCCAGCAGTTACTCGTCTGGGAGGGATGGCTACACCTTC. Its translation: CASSYSSGRDGYTF. The chain employs TRBV6-6 and TRBJ1-2; D ambiguous. This CDR3 comprises 14 residues. Trimming took 0 bases from V and 6 from J, leaving 11 bases between them. Looked up from germline, CDR1 is MNHNY and CDR2 is SVGAGI (reference sequence).

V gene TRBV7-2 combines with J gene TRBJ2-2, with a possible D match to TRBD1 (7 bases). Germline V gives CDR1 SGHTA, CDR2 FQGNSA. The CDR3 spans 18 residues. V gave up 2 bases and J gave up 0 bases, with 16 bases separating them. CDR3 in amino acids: CASSLRGRGETNTGELFF. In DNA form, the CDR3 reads TGTGCCAGCAGCTTAAGGGGGCGGGGAGAGACGAACACCGGGGAGCTGTTTTTT.

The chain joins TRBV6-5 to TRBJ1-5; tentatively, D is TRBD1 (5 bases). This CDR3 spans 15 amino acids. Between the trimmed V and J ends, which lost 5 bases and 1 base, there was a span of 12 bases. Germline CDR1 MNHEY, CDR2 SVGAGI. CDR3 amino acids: CASSPAGYSNQPQHF. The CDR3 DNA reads TGTGCCAGCAGTCCGGCAGGGTACAGCAATCAGCCCCAGCATTTT.

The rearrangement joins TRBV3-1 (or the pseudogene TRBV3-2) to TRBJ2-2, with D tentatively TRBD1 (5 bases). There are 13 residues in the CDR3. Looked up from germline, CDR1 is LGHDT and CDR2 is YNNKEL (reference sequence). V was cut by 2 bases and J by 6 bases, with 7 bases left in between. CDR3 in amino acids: CASSQTGPGELFF. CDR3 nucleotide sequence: TGTGCCAGCAGCCAAACAGGTCCCGGGGAGCTGTTTTTT.